This TCR beta chain was identified during a study of yellow fever vaccine responses in identical twins. With regard to this clonotype: The antigen is not known.

Each CDR3 protein is one row after TCRdb ran MiXCR on the RT-PCR reads. The table lists some 560 distinct CDR3 sequences, just under 70% of them singletons. Whole-study results and caveats: Reportedly, twins' vaccine T cell responses looked partly convergent and partly personalized.

Trimming left V 4 bases short and J 6 bases short, with 13 bases between. Per the germline V gene, CDR1 is SNHLY and CDR2 is FYNNEI. The CDR3 is made up of 13 amino acids. Sequencing used T cells from blood (PBMCs), unsorted or a sorted subset (not recorded which), obtained before or after yellow fever vaccination (not recorded which). The chain couples TRBV2 to TRBJ2-7; D might be TRBD2 (6 bases). The sequence derives from a female donor who received the yellow fever vaccine. Written as DNA, the CDR3 is TGTGCCAGCAGTGTTCGCCGACTAGGCGAGCAGTACTTC. The encoded protein is CASSVRRLGEQYF.